The 16 T cell receptor beta chains presented below share a single source sample, sequenced in a study of Ad26.COV2.S vaccination and SARS-CoV-2 variants. Assay: immunoSEQ multiplex PCR; the TCRdb copy retains only in-frame clones and omits some. The repertoire holds 350,000 to 600,000 clones, 70% to 90% seen once, with 1.5% to 2% in the top ten. Treatment given: about 20 received Ad26.COV2.S at low or high dose, single or two shots; 5 received placebo; per-sample allocation not given. Following the first vaccine or placebo injection, samples were taken on day 63. Sequenced here: peripheral blood, sampled in a trial of Ad26.COV2.S vaccine versus placebo. All receptors derive from a person between 18 and 60 years old who received the Ad26.COV2.S COVID-19 vaccine or a placebo.

The rearrangement uses TRBV24-1 and TRBJ1-4, with 7 bases fitting TRBD1. Germline V CDR1 and CDR2: KGHDR, SFDVKD. This CDR3 spans 14 amino acids. The junction had 8 bases not matched to a gene; V was cut back by 6 bases and J by 8 bases. CDR3 residues: CATSSDRAEEKLFF. The CDR3 nucleotides read TGTGCCACCAGTTCCGACAGGGCGGAGGAAAAACTGTTTTTT.

The rearrangement joins TRBV14 to TRBJ2-1, with D possibly TRBD2 on 6 matching bases. The CDR3 sequence is 13 residues long. V was clipped by 6 bases and J by 5 bases, with 11 bases between them. Germline CDR1 SGHDN, CDR2 FVKESK. For the CDR3, the DNA is TGTGCCAGCAGGATATGGGGGGACAATGAGCAGTTCTTC. This sequence encodes CASRIWGDNEQFF.

This rearrangement joins TRBV3-1 (or the pseudogene TRBV3-2) to TRBJ2-5; D is perhaps TRBD2 (6 bases). The CDR3 covers 15 residues. CDR1 is LGHDT, CDR2 YNNKEL, per germline (reference sequence). Between the trimmed V and J ends, which lost 1 base and 5 bases, there was a span of 14 bases. CDR3 residues: CASSQVSSASETQYF. The CDR3 DNA is TGTGCCAGCAGCCAAGTTTCTAGCGCAAGTGAGACCCAGTACTTC.

DNA of the CDR3: TGTGCCAGCAGCCCTAGCGGGAATACGGGTGAGCAGTTCTTC. It is translated as CASSPSGNTGEQFF. J is TRBJ2-1 and V is TRBV11-3; 9 bases agree with TRBD2. CDR3 length: 14 residues. V lost 5 bases and J lost 9; bases outside the gene matches: 8. CDR1 and CDR2 (germline): SGHNT, YENEEA.

With respect to this clone: The sample contains more than one DNA sequence encoding this CDR3. The chain combines TRBV18 with TRBJ2-5; no reliable D call. Trimming removed 2 bases from V and 2 bases from J, with 6 bases in between. The CDR3 runs 13 residues. Germline values: CDR1 KGHSH, CDR2 LQKENI. This CDR3 reads CASSPDLQETQYF. The CDR3 region has the DNA TGTGCCAGCTCACCAGATCTACAAGAGACCCAGTACTTC.

This chain connects TRBV6-6 to TRBJ2-7; TRBD1 might be the D (5 bases). This CDR3 is 14 amino acids long. Trimming cost V 4 bases and J 6 bases, with 16 bases left between them. CDR1 is MNHNY and CDR2 is SVGAGI in the germline V gene (reference sequence). CDR3 in amino acids: CASSFLGHRGEQYF. In DNA, the CDR3 is TGTGCCAGCAGTTTCTTAGGACATCGTGGCGAGCAGTACTTC.

The chain is built from TRBV29-1 and TRBJ2-2, with D possibly called TRBD1 or TRBD2 (5 bases each). The CDR3 runs to 15 residues. The ends were cut back, 3 bases at V and 5 bases at J, with 16 bases in the middle. Germline assignment: CDR1 SQVTM and CDR2 ANQGSEA. In nucleotides, the CDR3 is TGCAGCGTTGATCGTTCGGCAGGGAGTACCGGGGAGCTGTTTTTT. It is translated as CSVDRSAGSTGELFF.

The chain combines TRBV19 with TRBJ2-1; D remains ambiguous. CDR3 length: 13 residues. From germline, CDR1 is LNHDA and CDR2 SQIVND (reference sequence). Trimming cost V 6 bases and J 4 bases, with 10 bases left between them. The CDR3 bases are TGTGCCAGTAGGGTTGAGCCGTACAATGAGCAGTTCTTC. Its translation: CASRVEPYNEQFF.

The chain has TRBV10-3 and TRBJ1-1, with D tentatively TRBD1 (5 bases). The CDR3 runs to 14 residues. Germline V gene lookup returns CDR1 ENHRY and CDR2 SYGVKD. Trimming pared 3 bases from V and 4 bases from J, leaving 12 bases between. DNA for the CDR3: TGTGCCATCAGTGATCTGGGGACGCGCACTGAAGCTTTCTTT. Translating gives CAISDLGTRTEAFF.

The chain joins TRBV10-2 to TRBJ1-2; possibly TRBD1 for D (5 bases). CDR3 length: 14 amino acids. The germline CDR1 and CDR2 sequences are WSHSY and SAAADI. V gave up 3 bases and J gave up 3 bases, with 11 bases separating them. The CDR3 loop is CASSDVWGDYGYTF. The DNA for the CDR3 is TGCGCCAGCAGTGACGTGTGGGGGGACTATGGCTACACCTTC.

DNA for the CDR3: TGTGCCAGCAGTACACAGTCACTACAAGAGACCCAGTACTTC. It codes for CASSTQSLQETQYF. The chain uses TRBV28 and TRBJ2-5; D is unresolved. This CDR3 has 14 amino acids. V gave up 5 bases and J gave up 2 bases, with 12 bases separating them. Per germline, CDR1 MDHEN and CDR2 SYDVKM.

The chain has TRBV2 and TRBJ2-1, with D perhaps given as TRBD1 or TRBD2 (5 bases each). The CDR3 consists of 14 residues. Germline V gives CDR1 SNHLY, CDR2 FYNNEI. V was shortened by 6 bases and J by 9 bases, with 18 bases between the two germline ends. The chain's CDR3 is CASSDGTWQGEQFF. The CDR3 bases are TGTGCCAGCAGCGACGGGACCTGGCAAGGTGAGCAGTTCTTC.

The J gene is TRBJ2-5, the V gene TRBV9; 8 bases are shared with TRBD1. Trimming cost V 3 bases and J 4 bases; bases outside gene matches: 14. Germline V gene lookup returns CDR1 SGDLS and CDR2 YYNGEE. The CDR3 is made up of 17 amino acids. This CDR3 reads CASSDAPLGQGRETQYF. The CDR3 DNA reads as TGTGCCAGCAGCGATGCACCGCTCGGACAGGGTAGAGAGACCCAGTACTTC.

This clone was counted a single time. V and J are TRBV28 and TRBJ2-1; 14 bases agree with TRBD2. V dropped 6 bases and J dropped 9; count of bases not matched to a gene: 7. The CDR3 has 15 residues. Looked up from germline, CDR1 is MDHEN and CDR2 is SYDVKM. CDR3 residues: CASRGGTSGSFEQFF. The CDR3, as DNA: TGTGCCAGCAGGGGGGGGACTAGCGGGAGTTTTGAGCAGTTCTTC.

The V call is TRBV13, the J call TRBJ1-4, with D possibly being TRBD1 (5 bases). The germline V gene has CDR1 PRHDT and CDR2 FYEKMQ (reference sequence). The length of the CDR3 is 15 residues. V shed 3 bases and J shed 3 bases, with 11 bases lying between them. The CDR3 DNA follows: TGTGCCAGCAGCTTCCGGGGAGGGGCTAATGAAAAACTGTTTTTT. Protein sequence: CASSFRGGANEKLFF.

The genes are TRBV19 and TRBJ1-5; TRBD1 matches 8 bases. Trimming removed 5 bases from V and 0 bases from J; junction bases left unmatched: 3. In germline, CDR1 is LNHDA, CDR2 SQIVND (reference sequence). The CDR3 consists of 15 residues. CDR3 in DNA: TGTGCCAGTAGTGGAGACAGGGGTAGCAATCAGCCCCAGCATTTT. Its translation is CASSGDRGSNQPQHF.